This TCR beta chain stems from a study of beta chain features in type 1 diabetes. The CDR3 extends over 16 amino acids. Trimming pared 3 bases from V and 6 bases from J, leaving 15 bases between. Germline CDR1 is SGHTA and CDR2 is FQGNSA. Of the isolated RNA, all was reverse transcribed, and so the sequenced material was expressed TCRB transcripts. TCRdb keeps only in-frame clones here, not all; method: immunoSEQ multiplex PCR. The sample contains around 450,000 clones, around 10% of which appear only once. V and J are TRBV7-2 and TRBJ1-6, with D uncertain. The sequence was obtained from a woman younger than 35 in good health. The sequencing input was naive CD4+ T cells from blood. CDR3 loop: CASSLVGRNLNSPLHF. DNA of the CDR3: TGTGCCAGCAGCTTGGTCGGACGGAACCTTAATTCACCCCTCCACTTT.